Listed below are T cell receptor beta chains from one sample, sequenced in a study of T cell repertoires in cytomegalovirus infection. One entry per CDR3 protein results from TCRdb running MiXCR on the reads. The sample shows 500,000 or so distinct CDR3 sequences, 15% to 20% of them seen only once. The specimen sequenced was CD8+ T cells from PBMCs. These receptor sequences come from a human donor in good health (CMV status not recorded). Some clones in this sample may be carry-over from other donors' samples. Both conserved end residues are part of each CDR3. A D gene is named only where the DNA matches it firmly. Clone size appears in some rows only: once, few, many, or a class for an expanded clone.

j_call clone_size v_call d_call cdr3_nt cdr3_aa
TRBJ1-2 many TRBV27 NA TGTGCCAGCAGCTTCCTCGGGACTTCCAACTATGGCTACACCTTC CASSFLGTSNYGYTF
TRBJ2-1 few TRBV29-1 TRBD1 TGCAGCGTTGAAGGAGGACAGGGGATGCCCTACAATGAGCAGTTCTTC CSVEGGQGMPYNEQFF
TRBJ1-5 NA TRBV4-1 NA TGCGCCAGCAGCCAAGATCCTGGCAGGCCCAATCAGCCCCAGCATTTT CASSQDPGRPNQPQHF
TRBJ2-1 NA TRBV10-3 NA TGTGCCATCAGTGAGTATCGGGGCTACCTATACAATGAGCAGTTCTTC CAISEYRGYLYNEQFF
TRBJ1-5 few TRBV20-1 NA TGCAGTGCCCGGGAGGGTAGCAATCAGCCCCAGCATTTT CSAREGSNQPQHF
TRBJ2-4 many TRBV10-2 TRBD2 TGCGCCAGCGGGGGGGACATTCAGTACTTC CASGGDIQYF
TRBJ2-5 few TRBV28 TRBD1 TGTGCCAGCAGTCCCATTCAGGATCCAGACAGGGAAGGGGAGACCCAGTACTTC CASSPIQDPDREGETQYF
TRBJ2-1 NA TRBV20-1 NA TGCAGTGCTAGCCTCCTCGCGTCCTCCTACAATGAGCAGTTCTTC CSASLLASSYNEQFF
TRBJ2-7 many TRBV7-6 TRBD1 TGTGCCAGCAGCTTAGGGACAGGGAGCCACGAGCAGTACTTC CASSLGTGSHEQYF
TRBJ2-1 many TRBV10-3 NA TGTGCCGCCCTCCCCCGGGAAGGTCCCTACAATGAGCAGTTCTTC CAALPREGPYNEQFF
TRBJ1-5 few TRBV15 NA TGTGCCACAGGGGGAAGGGGGGAAATCAATCAGCCCCAGCATTTT CATGGRGEINQPQHF
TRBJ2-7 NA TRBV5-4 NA TGTGCCGCCAGCTGGAACGGCGCCTACGAGCAGTACTTC CAASWNGAYEQYF
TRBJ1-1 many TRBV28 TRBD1 TGTGCCAGCAGTTGGGGGGGACAGGAAGCTTTCTTT CASSWGGQEAFF
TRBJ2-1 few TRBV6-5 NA TGTGCCAGCAGCTCAAACGGGGTTCGGGACGGAGGCTCCTACAATGAGCAGTTCTTC CASSSNGVRDGGSYNEQFF
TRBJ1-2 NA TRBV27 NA TGTGCCAGCACCCCCGCGGGGGTAAGCTATGGCTACACCTTC CASTPAGVSYGYTF
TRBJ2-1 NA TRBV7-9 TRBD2 TGTGCCAGCAGCTTAGTGGGACTAGCGGGAGATAATGAGCAGTTCTTC CASSLVGLAGDNEQFF
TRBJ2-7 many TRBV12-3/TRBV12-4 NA TGTGCCAGCAGTCGGGACAACTACGAGCAGTACTTC CASSRDNYEQYF
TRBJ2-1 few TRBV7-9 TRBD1 TGTGCCAGCAGCCGCCGGGACAGGGAAACCTCCTACAATGAGCAGTTCTTC CASSRRDRETSYNEQFF
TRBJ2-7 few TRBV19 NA TGTGCCAGTAGTATGGCTCTTTCCTACGAGCAGTACTTC CASSMALSYEQYF
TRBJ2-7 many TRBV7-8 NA TGTGCCAGCAGCTTAGCGAGAGGGGCCAGCTCCTACGAGCAGTACTTC CASSLARGASSYEQYF
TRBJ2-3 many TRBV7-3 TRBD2 TGTGCCAGCAGCCCTAGCGGGGGGGCCAGAGATACGCAGTATTTT CASSPSGGARDTQYF
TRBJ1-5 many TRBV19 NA TGTGCCAGTAGTATAGGAGCAGGCAATCAGCCCCAGCATTTT CASSIGAGNQPQHF
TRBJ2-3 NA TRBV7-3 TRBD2 TGTGCCAGCAGCTTAAACGGGGGGGGGGCCTCGGATACGCAGTATTTT CASSLNGGGASDTQYF
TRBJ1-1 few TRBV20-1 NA TGCAGTGCTTATTACCCTGGACTTCTGAACACTGAAGCTTTCTTT CSAYYPGLLNTEAFF
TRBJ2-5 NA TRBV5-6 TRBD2 TGTGCCAGCAGCAGCCCCACCCGGCGGGAGGGCCGCGAGACCCAGTACTTC CASSSPTRREGRETQYF
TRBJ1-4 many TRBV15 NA TGTGCCACCAGCAGACGGCAAAACCTTAATGAAAAACTGTTTTTT CATSRRQNLNEKLFF
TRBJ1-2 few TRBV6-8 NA TGTGCCAGCAGTTACAATGTAGTCAGGGCCCGAAACTATGGCTACACCTTC CASSYNVVRARNYGYTF
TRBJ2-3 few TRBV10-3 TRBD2 TGTGCCATCAGTGAGTCCGGGGGAGGGGATACGCAGTATTTT CAISESGGGDTQYF
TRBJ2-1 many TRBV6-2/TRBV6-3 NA TGTGCCACCCTCCTTAGACCCAATGAGCAGTTCTTC CATLLRPNEQFF
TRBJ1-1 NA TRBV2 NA TGTGCCATCCATCCCATTGTGGGTGGGAGTGAAGCTTTCTTT CAIHPIVGGSEAFF
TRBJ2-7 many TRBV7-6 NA TGTGCCAGCAGCTTAAGTCTGGGGAGCTCCTACGAGCAGTACTTC CASSLSLGSSYEQYF
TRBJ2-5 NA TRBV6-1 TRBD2 TGTGGCGGGGGGGGGCAAGGGAACCAAGAGACCCAGTACTTC CGGGGQGNQETQYF
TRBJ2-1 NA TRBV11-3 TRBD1 TGTGCCAGCAGCCTACCGGGACAGGGAAATGAGCAGTTCTTC CASSLPGQGNEQFF
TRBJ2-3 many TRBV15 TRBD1 TGTGCCACCAGCAGAGAGCGAGACAGGGGGCGTCAAGATACGCAGTATTTT CATSRERDRGRQDTQYF
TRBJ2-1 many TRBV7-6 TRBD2 TGTGCCAGCAGCTTAAAAGGGCTAGCGGGAGGTGATGAGCAGTTCTTC CASSLKGLAGGDEQFF
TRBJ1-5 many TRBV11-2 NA TGTGCCAGCAGCGAAACAGCCAATCAGCCCCAGCATTTT CASSETANQPQHF
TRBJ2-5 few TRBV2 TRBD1 TGTGCCAGCGGACAGGGAATAAGAGAGCCCCAGTACTTC CASGQGIREPQYF
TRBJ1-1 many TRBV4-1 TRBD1 TGCGCCAGCCGGAACAGGGGGACCGACACTGAAGCTTTCTTT CASRNRGTDTEAFF
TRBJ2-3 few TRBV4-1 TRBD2 TGCGCCAGCAGCCAGGAACCGGGACTAGCGGGGCGCACAGATACGCAGTATTTT CASSQEPGLAGRTDTQYF
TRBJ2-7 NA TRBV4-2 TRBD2 TGTGCCAGCAGCCAAGAAGGCGGGAGTGCCTCCTACGAGCAGTACTTC CASSQEGGSASYEQYF
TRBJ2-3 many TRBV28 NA TGTGCCAGCAGTCTAGCGAGAGAACCTAGGAGTACGCAGTATTTT CASSLAREPRSTQYF
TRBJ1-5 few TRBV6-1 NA TGTGCCAGCAGTGCCGGGATAGCACTTGGTCAGCCCCAGCATTTT CASSAGIALGQPQHF
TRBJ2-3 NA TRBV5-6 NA TGTGCCAGCAGCTACCTAGGAGAGAGGGATACGCAGTATTTT CASSYLGERDTQYF
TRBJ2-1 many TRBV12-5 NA TGTGCTAGTGTAGGAGGGGCCGCGAACAATGAGCAGTTCTTC CASVGGAANNEQFF
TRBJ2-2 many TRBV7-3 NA TGTGCCAGCAGCCAGGACAGCCTGCGAGGCACCGGGGAGCTGTTTTTT CASSQDSLRGTGELFF
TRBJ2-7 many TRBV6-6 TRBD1 TGTGCCAGCAGTTACGGTCCCCCCGGGACAGCCTCCTACGAGCAGTACTTC CASSYGPPGTASYEQYF
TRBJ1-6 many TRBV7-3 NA TGTGCCAGCAGCATCGGACAGCCTGGATCACCCCTCCACTTT CASSIGQPGSPLHF
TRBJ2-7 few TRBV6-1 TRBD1 TGTGCCAGCAGTCTTTATGGGACAGGGGATAGCGAGCAGTACTTC CASSLYGTGDSEQYF
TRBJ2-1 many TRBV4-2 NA TGTGCCAGCAGCCAAGATATGACAGCCTGGGGCAATGAGCAGTTCTTC CASSQDMTAWGNEQFF
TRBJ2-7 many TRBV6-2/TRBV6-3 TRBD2 TGTGCCAGCAGTCCGGGACTAGTGAACTACGAGCAGTACTTC CASSPGLVNYEQYF
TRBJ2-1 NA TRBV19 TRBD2 TGTGCCAGTGGACTAAGGCTACTAGCGGTGTACAATGAGCAGTTCTTC CASGLRLLAVYNEQFF
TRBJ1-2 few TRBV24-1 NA TGTGCCACCGAAGCCGGCTATGGCTACACCTTC CATEAGYGYTF
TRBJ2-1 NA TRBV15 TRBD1 TGTGCCACCAGCAGAGATAGGGGACAGGGGGCGAATGAGCAGTTCTTC CATSRDRGQGANEQFF
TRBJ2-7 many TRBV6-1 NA TGTGCCAGCAGTGGGATCCGTAGCGAAAGGTCCTACGAGCAGTACTTC CASSGIRSERSYEQYF
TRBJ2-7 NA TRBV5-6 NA TGTGCCAGCAGCGCCGCGGGACTCAGCAGGGAGGAGCAGTACTTC CASSAAGLSREEQYF
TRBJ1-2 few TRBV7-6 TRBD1 TGTGCCAGCAGCCATGGGCAGGGGGCGAACTATGGCTACACCTTC CASSHGQGANYGYTF
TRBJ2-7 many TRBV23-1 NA TGCGCCAGCAGTCTTACAGGGGGGGACGAGCAGTACTTC CASSLTGGDEQYF
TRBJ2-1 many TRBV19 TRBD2 TGTGCCAGTAGTATAGCGGCTAGCGGGAGCTCCTACAATGAGCAGTTCTTC CASSIAASGSSYNEQFF
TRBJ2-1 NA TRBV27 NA TGTGCCAGCAGCTCATCCGCGGGACCTTACAATGAGCAGTTCTTC CASSSSAGPYNEQFF